The 32 T cell receptor beta chains given below trace back to one sample, sequenced in a study of OX40 agonist ivuxolimab in advanced cancers. Assay: immunoSEQ multiplex PCR; the TCRdb copy retains only in-frame clones and omits some. The sample has more than 90,000 clones, 70% to 85% seen once. The sample in question was CD4+ or CD8+ T cells sorted from blood, obtained in a trial of the OX40 agonist ivuxolimab. Receptors originate from an adult with an advanced solid tumor such as melanoma, head and neck, liver or kidney cancer.

V usage is TRBV7-6 and J usage is TRBJ2-7; D is uncertain. The CDR3 is 12 amino acids. V was shortened by 4 bases and J by 6 bases, with 10 bases between the two germline ends. The V gene's germline CDR1 is SGHVS and CDR2 FNYEAQ. DNA for the CDR3: TGTGCCAGCAGCTCTACGGTCGGCGAGCAGTACTTC. Translating it yields CASSSTVGEQYF. The full variable domain, with the rest looked up from reference TRBV7-6 and TRBJ2-7, is GAGVSQSPRYKVTKRGQDVALRCDPISGHVSLYWYRQALGQGPEFLTYFNYEAQQDKSGLPNDRFSAERPEGSISTLTIQRTEQRDSAMYRCASSSTVGEQYFGPGTRLTVT.

This chain links TRBV6-1 with TRBJ2-4, with a weak D call TRBD2 (5 bases). There are 17 residues in the CDR3. CDR1 and CDR2 from the germline V gene are MNHNS and SASEGT. V lost 2 bases and J lost 0, with 14 bases in between. The DNA for the CDR3 is TGTGCCAGCAGTGAACTTGCGGGTCGTCTAGCCAAAAACATTCAGTACTTC. Translating it yields CASSELAGRLAKNIQYF.

CDR3 nucleotides: TGTGCCAGCAGAGAGACAGGGGGTTTAGCCAAAAACATTCAGTACTTC. Translated: CASRETGGLAKNIQYF. V and J are TRBV2 and TRBJ2-4, with 9 positions matching TRBD1. Trimming removed 6 bases from V and 0 bases from J; junction bases left unmatched: 6. The CDR3 length is 16 residues. Germline loops: CDR1 SNHLY, CDR2 FYNNEI.

This clone was found once. The V gene is TRBV27, the J gene TRBJ2-1; the match to TRBD1 covers 7 bases. Trimming took 5 bases from V and 3 from J; bases not matched to a gene: 7. The CDR3 totals 15 residues. Germline V gives CDR1 MNHEY, CDR2 SMNVEV (reference sequence). The CDR3 bases are TGTGCCAGCAGTCCTCGGGCAGGGGGCTACAATGAGCAGTTCTTC. Protein sequence: CASSPRAGGYNEQFF.

The rearrangement links TRBV18 to TRBJ2-3; no definite D call. This CDR3 spans 11 amino acids. The germline gives CDR1 KGHSH, CDR2 LQKENI. V was pared by 5 bases and J by 2 bases, with 2 bases between. The CDR3: CASSTTDTQYF. CDR3 sequence (DNA): TGTGCCAGCTCAACCACAGATACGCAGTATTTT.

This clone was seen a few times. The chain uses TRBV30 and TRBJ1-5; perhaps TRBD1 as D (6 bases). Germline CDR1 reads GTSNPN; CDR2 reads SVGIG (reference sequence). This CDR3 has 14 residues. V gave up 2 bases and J gave up 5 bases, with 13 bases separating them. The CDR3 region has the DNA TGTGCCTGGAGTTACACAGGGTTCGATCAGCCCCAGCATTTT. It yields the protein CAWSYTGFDQPQHF.

V and J are TRBV27 and TRBJ2-1, with 8 nucleotides matching TRBD1. With V trimmed by 6 bases and J by 5 bases, 9 bases remained unmatched. CDR3 length: 15 residues. Germline CDR1 reads MNHEY; CDR2 reads SMNVEV (reference sequence). Written as DNA, the CDR3 is TGTGCCAGCAGCTACAGGGGGGAGGTGAACAATGAGCAGTTCTTC. Amino acids: CASSYRGEVNNEQFF.

The chain combines TRBV27 with TRBJ2-4, with 7 bases fitting TRBD1. Per germline, CDR1 MNHEY and CDR2 SMNVEV (reference sequence). After removal of 5 bases from V and 6 bases from J, the junction contained 4 bases not matched to a gene. This CDR3 region has 13 residues. The CDR3 loop reads CASSRGQINIQYF. Here the CDR3 DNA reads TGTGCCAGCAGTAGGGGACAGATAAACATTCAGTACTTC.

In its sample, this clone is large. The CDR3 DNA reads TGTGCCAGCAGCTTAGCGGTGGGACAGGGTAGGGATGGCTACACCTTC. Its protein product is CASSLAVGQGRDGYTF. This chain links TRBV7-8 with TRBJ1-2, with TRBD1 matching over 9 bases. This CDR3 contains 16 residues. Germline trimming cut 0 bases from V and 6 bases from J; bases unmatched to any gene: 8. Germline V gene lookup returns CDR1 SGHVS and CDR2 FQNEAQ.

The V and J genes are TRBV7-9 and TRBJ2-7, with 14 bases that match TRBD2. Trimming cost V 4 bases and J 4 bases; bases outside gene matches: 12. From germline, CDR1 is SEHNR and CDR2 FQNEAQ (reference sequence). The CDR3 covers 18 residues. The CDR3 DNA is TGTGCCAGCAGCTCCCGGACGACTAGCGGGAGGGCCAGGTACGAGCAGTACTTC. Amino acid sequence: CASSSRTTSGRARYEQYF.

CDR3 sequence (DNA): TGTGCCAGCTCACCCGGGACAGGTGCCCGCTACGAGCAGTACTTC. It yields the protein CASSPGTGARYEQYF. The chain employs TRBV18 and TRBJ2-7; TRBD1 matches at 8 bases. CDR3 length: 15 amino acids. V lost 3 bases, J lost 3 bases, and 7 bases stayed unmatched. Germline CDR1 reads KGHSH; CDR2 reads LQKENI.

This chain joins TRBV6-5 and TRBJ1-1; D remains unclear. CDR1 and CDR2 (germline): MNHEY, SVGAGI. The CDR3 consists of 14 residues. The V end was cut by 6 bases, the J end by 4 bases, with 15 bases between. In nucleotides, the CDR3 is TGTGCCAGCAGCCGAGGGCAGTTCTTCACTGAAGCTTTCTTT. Protein: CASSRGQFFTEAFF.

This clone was counted between two and nine times. As DNA, the CDR3 is TGTGCCAGCAGTTACTCTCGGAGGCATGAAAAACTGTTTTTT. It codes for CASSYSRRHEKLFF. The chain has TRBV6-6 and TRBJ1-4; D gene ambiguous. This CDR3 has 14 amino acids. The germline V and J ends were trimmed by 0 bases and 6 bases, with 8 bases remaining between them. The germline V gene has CDR1 MNHNY and CDR2 SVGAGI (reference sequence).

The genes are TRBV5-8 and TRBJ2-5; the match to TRBD1 covers 9 bases. Germline V lookup: CDR1 SGHTS, CDR2 YDEGEE. The CDR3 totals 15 residues. V gave up 4 bases and J gave up 5 bases; unmatched junction bases: 9. The CDR3 loop reads CASSMLGDREETQYF. In nucleotides, the CDR3 is TGTGCCAGCAGCATGCTCGGGGACAGGGAGGAGACCCAGTACTTC.

As concerns this clone: One end of the junction does not line up with germline, which may come from a read error. CDR3 sequence reads: CASSLPRAQGSHNEQFF. The CDR3, as DNA: TGTGCCAGCAGTCTCCCTCGGGCACAGGGCTCCCACAATGAGCAGTTCTTC. V usage is TRBV4-2 and J usage is TRBJ2-1; D is perhaps TRBD1 (6 bases). The CDR3 is made up of 17 amino acids. Per the germline V gene, CDR1 is LGHNA and CDR2 is YNFKEQ.

The chain combines TRBV5-1 with TRBJ2-2; 9 bases are a match to TRBD1. V shed 2 bases and J 2 bases; nucleotides not matched to a gene: 4. The CDR3 spans 16 residues. The germline gives CDR1 SGHRS, CDR2 YFSETQ. The CDR3 here is CASSFSGQGNTGELFF. CDR3 DNA: TGCGCCAGCAGCTTTTCGGGACAGGGTAACACCGGGGAGCTGTTTTTT.

The V gene is TRBV7-2, the J gene TRBJ1-6; D may be TRBD1 (6 bases). V was shortened by 2 bases and J by 10 bases, with 18 bases between the two germline ends. This CDR3 contains 16 residues. The germline gives CDR1 SGHTA, CDR2 FQGNSA. The CDR3 spells CASSLMEGGARSPLHF. DNA for the CDR3: TGTGCCAGCAGCTTAATGGAGGGGGGCGCTCGGTCACCCCTCCACTTT.

The chain employs TRBV5-6 and TRBJ1-1; D remains unclear. This CDR3 comprises 13 residues. Between the trimmed V and J ends, which lost 1 base and 4 bases, there was a span of 8 bases. Germline CDR1 SGHDT, CDR2 YYEEEE. CDR3 residues: CASSLFTSTEAFF. The CDR3 DNA sequence: TGTGCCAGCAGCTTGTTTACGAGCACTGAAGCTTTCTTT.

This rearrangement joins TRBV28 to TRBJ2-7, with D hard to call. The CDR3 length is 13 residues. Germline lookup yields CDR1 MDHEN and CDR2 SYDVKM. Trimming took off 2 bases at V and 2 bases at J, with 7 bases between the two ends. CDR3 bases: TGTGCCAGCAGTTTAGGGTGGGCCTACGAGCAGTACTTC. Translation: CASSLGWAYEQYF.

The chain employs TRBV7-6 and TRBJ2-7; possibly TRBD1 or TRBD2 for D (5 bases each). The germline V gene encodes CDR1 SGHVS and CDR2 FNYEAQ. This CDR3 comprises 14 residues. V was clipped by 4 bases and J by 2 bases, with 12 bases between them. The DNA of the CDR3 is TGTGCCAGCAGCTCTTTTGGGGGTCCCTACGAGCAGTACTTC. Encoded protein: CASSSFGGPYEQYF. The full variable domain, rest sourced from reference TRBV7-6 and TRBJ2-7, is GAGVSQSPRYKVTKRGQDVALRCDPISGHVSLYWYRQALGQGPEFLTYFNYEAQQDKSGLPNDRFSAERPEGSISTLTIQRTEQRDSAMYRCASSSFGGPYEQYFGPGTRLTVT.

This clone was detected only a few times. This chain uses TRBV12-5 with TRBJ2-7, with D possibly being TRBD2 (5 bases). Germline V gives CDR1 LGHNT, CDR2 FRNRAP. The V gene lost 5 bases and the J gene lost 0 bases, with 11 bases spanning the gap. The CDR3 is 14 amino acids. The CDR3 loop is CASGPDWSSYEQYF. The CDR3 DNA sequence: TGTGCTAGTGGTCCGGACTGGAGCTCCTACGAGCAGTACTTC.

The genes are TRBV7-7 and TRBJ2-1; 9 bases align to TRBD2. The J segment lost 0 bases and the V segment lost 4 bases, leaving 16 bases of the junction unmatched. Germline V gene sequence: CDR1 SSHAT, CDR2 FNYEAQ (reference sequence). The CDR3 sequence is 20 residues long. In DNA form, the CDR3 reads TGTGCCAGCAGCTCCGGAAATAGCGGGAGTTGTATCAGCTCCTACAATGAGCAGTTCTTC. As protein: CASSSGNSGSCISSYNEQFF.

V usage is TRBV18 and J usage is TRBJ2-2; 13 bases are a match to TRBD2. The CDR3 has 15 amino acids. V trimming: 4 bases; J trimming: 6 bases; junction bases outside the gene matches: 2. Germline CDR1 and CDR2: KGHSH and LQKENI. The CDR3 reads CASSLGLAGAGELFF. CDR3 nucleotide sequence: TGTGCCAGCTCACTCGGACTAGCGGGAGCCGGGGAGCTGTTTTTT.

CDR3 region: CASSLYGNTEAFF. As DNA, the CDR3 is TGTGCCAGCAGTTTATACGGCAACACTGAAGCTTTCTTT. The genes are TRBV27 and TRBJ1-1; no clear D gene. CDR3 length equals 13 residues. CDR1 MNHEY and CDR2 SMNVEV come from the germline V gene (reference sequence). The V end was cut by 1 base, the J end by 2 bases, with 5 bases between.

V usage is TRBV6-1 and J usage is TRBJ2-1; unclear D gene. This CDR3 spans 17 amino acids. Germline CDR1 is MNHNS and CDR2 is SASEGT. Trimming took 2 bases from V and 7 from J, leaving 21 bases between them. The CDR3: CASSEPFISILMNEQFF. The CDR3 DNA reads as TGTGCCAGCAGTGAACCCTTCATCAGTATACTGATGAATGAGCAGTTCTTC.

The chain couples TRBV9 to TRBJ1-1; no reliable D call. The CDR3 covers 13 residues. Trimming cost V 6 bases and J 5 bases, with 14 bases left between them. Germline values: CDR1 SGDLS, CDR2 YYNGEE. CDR3: CASTPWAGTEAFF. As DNA, the CDR3 is TGTGCCAGCACCCCATGGGCGGGTACTGAAGCTTTCTTT.

In its sample, this clone was seen a few times. The chain links TRBV7-8 to TRBJ1-5, with unresolved D. V was trimmed by 2 bases and J by 6 bases, leaving 8 bases between them. This CDR3 is 13 amino acids long. The germline V gene has CDR1 SGHVS and CDR2 FQNEAQ. For the CDR3, the DNA is TGTGCCAGCAGCTTAAACTCAGGTCAGCCCCAGCATTTT. As protein: CASSLNSGQPQHF.

The rearrangement links TRBV5-1 to TRBJ2-7, with TRBD1 matching over 8 bases. V lost 5 bases, J lost 1 base, and 8 bases stayed unmatched. CDR1 is SGHRS, CDR2 YFSETQ, per germline. The CDR3 spans 15 residues. CDR3 in amino acids: CASRFGTGVSYEQYF. In nucleotides, the CDR3 is TGCGCCAGCAGGTTCGGGACAGGCGTATCCTACGAGCAGTACTTC.

The chain has TRBV28 and TRBJ1-1; D is undetermined. Trimming cost V 7 bases and J 4 bases, with 16 bases left between them. This CDR3 contains 14 residues. CDR1 and CDR2 (germline): MDHEN, SYDVKM. The CDR3 DNA follows: TGTGCCAGCACCCCCCAGTCGGATACCACTGAAGCTTTCTTT. Translation: CASTPQSDTTEAFF.

The chain is built from TRBV6-5 and TRBJ2-7; D is possibly TRBD1 or TRBD2 (6 bases each). Germline V CDR1 and CDR2: MNHEY, SVGAGI. The length of the CDR3 is 14 residues. V shed 5 bases and J shed 2 bases, with 13 bases lying between them. The CDR3 is CASSEGGLTYEQYF. The CDR3 DNA sequence: TGTGCCAGCAGTGAAGGGGGACTCACCTACGAGCAGTACTTC.

The V and J genes are TRBV7-8 and TRBJ2-5; D unclear. V dropped 2 bases and J dropped 0 bases, with 10 bases sitting between them. The germline gives CDR1 SGHVS, CDR2 FQNEAQ. This CDR3 has 15 residues. Written as DNA, the CDR3 is TGTGCCAGCAGCTTATCTATCTCGTACCAAGAGACCCAGTACTTC. Residues: CASSLSISYQETQYF.

The chain links TRBV2 to TRBJ1-1; D is unresolved. This CDR3 is 13 amino acids long. CDR1 is SNHLY and CDR2 is FYNNEI in the germline V gene. The V gene lost 7 bases and the J gene lost 3 bases, with 12 bases spanning the gap. CDR3 loop: CASNEYRDTEAFF. CDR3 nucleotides: TGTGCCAGCAACGAGTATAGGGACACTGAAGCTTTCTTT.